This TCR beta chain was sequenced for a study of cytotoxic CD8 clonotypes in ibrutinib-treated CLL. This clone was found a few times. Clones were read by immunoSEQ multiplex PCR, and TCRdb kept only the in-frame ones, dropping some. The sample includes some 170,000 clones, nearly 90% of them seen just once. Sequences were derived from PBMCs, sampled at disease progression, from a patient treated with ibrutinib. The TCR was taken from a human donor with chronic lymphocytic leukemia.

The CDR3 sequence is CASSPTKGGPYF. The DNA for the CDR3 is TGTGCCAGCAGCCCAACCAAGGGGGGCCCGTACTTC. The chain carries TRBV5-6 and TRBJ2-7; D tentatively reads TRBD1 or TRBD2 (6 bases each). V dropped 4 bases and J dropped 12 bases, with 17 bases sitting between them. The germline V gene has CDR1 SGHDT and CDR2 YYEEEE. The CDR3 has 12 residues.